This T cell receptor beta chain originates from a study of cytomegalovirus exposure and HLA in healthy donors. The germline CDR1 and CDR2 sequences are SGHDN and FVKESK. This CDR3 is 13 amino acids long. Trimming left V 3 bases short and J 4 bases short, with 9 bases between. The PCR made use of 60 Vbeta and 13 Jbeta primers. Profiling relied on immunoSEQ multiplex PCR, and the TCRdb table lists in-frame clones only, not all of them. Among 85,000 to 130,000 clones listed, 65% to 85% were seen once. On this clone itself: Other DNA variants within this sample encode the same CDR3.

Each donor's status was that of a healthy bone marrow donor. Input material: PBMCs. V is TRBV14 and J is TRBJ1-1; possible D gene TRBD1, 6 bases. This TCR was recovered from a male donor in good health and CMV-seropositive. The CDR3 protein is CASSQDRATEAFF. The CDR3, as DNA: TGTGCCAGCAGCCAGGACAGAGCCACTGAAGCTTTCTTT.